Listed below are T cell receptor beta chains from one sample, sequenced in a study of blood T cell repertoires in COVID-19. Only in-frame clones appear in the TCRdb table, and some are missing; sequencing was by immunoSEQ multiplex PCR. Among fewer than 60,000 clones listed, just under 90% were seen once. Sequenced input: peripheral blood. These receptors all stem from a man aged 45 to 65 with acute or convalescent COVID-19. Both conserved end residues are part of each CDR3. Each record gives: J gene, CDR3 length, D gene, clone size, V gene, CDR3 DNA, CDR3 protein. The D gene is left open where the match is weak. Expanded clones get a size class; other rows say once, few or many, or leave the size out.

j_call: TRBJ1-2; cdr3_length: 14; d_call: -; clone_size: -; v_call: TRBV9; cdr3_nt: TGTGCCAGCAGCGTAGCTACAGAGGGAGATGGCTACACCTTC; cdr3_aa: CASSVATEGDGYTF
j_call: TRBJ1-3; cdr3_length: 16; d_call: TRBD1; clone_size: -; v_call: TRBV23-1; cdr3_nt: TGCGCCAGCAGTCACCGGGACAGTCAATCCGGAAACACCATATATTTT; cdr3_aa: CASSHRDSQSGNTIYF
j_call: TRBJ1-2; cdr3_length: 16; d_call: -; clone_size: -; v_call: TRBV27; cdr3_nt: TGTGCCAGCAGTTTATCGAACCCAACGGGGAGCTATGGCTACACCTTC; cdr3_aa: CASSLSNPTGSYGYTF
j_call: TRBJ1-5; cdr3_length: 13; d_call: -; clone_size: -; v_call: TRBV5-1; cdr3_nt: TGCGCCAGCAGCTTGGACTTAAATCAGCCCCAGCATTTT; cdr3_aa: CASSLDLNQPQHF
j_call: TRBJ2-3; cdr3_length: 15; d_call: TRBD2; clone_size: -; v_call: TRBV9; cdr3_nt: TGTGCCAGCAGCGCGGGACTAGCGAGCACAGATACGCAGTATTTT; cdr3_aa: CASSAGLASTDTQYF
j_call: TRBJ2-1; cdr3_length: 14; d_call: TRBD2; clone_size: -; v_call: TRBV6-5; cdr3_nt: TGTGCCAGCAGTTACACGGGAGGCTCCAATGAGCAGTTCTTC; cdr3_aa: CASSYTGGSNEQFF
j_call: TRBJ2-4; cdr3_length: 19; d_call: -; clone_size: -; v_call: TRBV27; cdr3_nt: TGTGCCAGCAGCCGACTCTCAGGGGGGCGAGGGCTAGCCAAAAACATTCAGTACTTC; cdr3_aa: CASSRLSGGRGLAKNIQYF
j_call: TRBJ2-3; cdr3_length: 13; d_call: -; clone_size: once; v_call: TRBV2; cdr3_nt: TGTGCCAGCATGGCGGCGAGCACAGATACGCAGTATTTT; cdr3_aa: CASMAASTDTQYF
j_call: TRBJ1-1; cdr3_length: 15; d_call: TRBD1; clone_size: -; v_call: TRBV7-3; cdr3_nt: TGTGCCAGCAGCTCGACAGGGACAGCGAACACTGAAGCTTTCTTT; cdr3_aa: CASSSTGTANTEAFF
j_call: TRBJ1-5; cdr3_length: 14; d_call: TRBD1; clone_size: once; v_call: TRBV30; cdr3_nt: TGTGCCTGGACTTCGAACAGGGGTAATCAGCCCCAGCATTTT; cdr3_aa: CAWTSNRGNQPQHF
j_call: TRBJ2-7; cdr3_length: 13; d_call: -; clone_size: -; v_call: TRBV6-5; cdr3_nt: TGTGCCAGCAGTTACTCGGAGGCCTACGAGCAGTACTTC; cdr3_aa: CASSYSEAYEQYF
j_call: TRBJ1-1; cdr3_length: 14; d_call: -; clone_size: once; v_call: TRBV11-2; cdr3_nt: TGTGCCAGCAGCTTGGGGCCAGGAAACACTGAAGCTTTCTTT; cdr3_aa: CASSLGPGNTEAFF
j_call: TRBJ2-3; cdr3_length: 12; d_call: -; clone_size: -; v_call: TRBV12-3/TRBV12-4; cdr3_nt: TGTGCCAGCAGTTTTATAACAGATACGCAGTATTTT; cdr3_aa: CASSFITDTQYF
j_call: TRBJ1-5; cdr3_length: 11; d_call: -; clone_size: few; v_call: TRBV7-3; cdr3_nt: TGTGCCAAACGGTACAATCAGCCCCAGCATTTT; cdr3_aa: CAKRYNQPQHF
j_call: TRBJ1-4; cdr3_length: 14; d_call: -; clone_size: -; v_call: TRBV7-8; cdr3_nt: TGTGCCAGCAGCCCTCCAGGTTCCGGTGAAAAACTGTTTTTT; cdr3_aa: CASSPPGSGEKLFF
j_call: TRBJ1-2; cdr3_length: 14; d_call: TRBD1; clone_size: -; v_call: TRBV5-1; cdr3_nt: TGCGCCAGCAGCTTGGCTCGGACAGGGGACGGCTACACCTTC; cdr3_aa: CASSLARTGDGYTF
j_call: TRBJ2-1; cdr3_length: 14; d_call: -; clone_size: -; v_call: TRBV24-1; cdr3_nt: TGTGCCACCAGTGATCCCAGGTCGGTTTCTGAGCAGTTCTTC; cdr3_aa: CATSDPRSVSEQFF
j_call: TRBJ2-7; cdr3_length: 15; d_call: -; clone_size: -; v_call: TRBV5-1; cdr3_nt: TGCGCCAGCAGCTTGCAGACAGGTCAAGATTACGAGCAGTACTTC; cdr3_aa: CASSLQTGQDYEQYF
j_call: TRBJ2-2; cdr3_length: 14; d_call: -; clone_size: -; v_call: TRBV10-3; cdr3_nt: TGTGCCATCATGAGCGGACCGAACACCGGGGAGCTGTTTTTT; cdr3_aa: CAIMSGPNTGELFF
j_call: TRBJ2-3; cdr3_length: 14; d_call: TRBD1; clone_size: -; v_call: TRBV30; cdr3_nt: TGTGCCTGGAGCTCGACAGGGCCCACAGATACGCAGTATTTT; cdr3_aa: CAWSSTGPTDTQYF
j_call: TRBJ2-5; cdr3_length: 16; d_call: TRBD2; clone_size: -; v_call: TRBV9; cdr3_nt: TGTGCCAGCAGCGTTCGAGCGGGGGCTCTCCAAGAGACCCAGTACTTC; cdr3_aa: CASSVRAGALQETQYF
j_call: TRBJ2-7; cdr3_length: 14; d_call: -; clone_size: -; v_call: TRBV6-5; cdr3_nt: TGTGCCAGCAGTTTTGACGCAGGGGCCTACGAGCAGTACTTC; cdr3_aa: CASSFDAGAYEQYF
j_call: TRBJ1-2; cdr3_length: 11; d_call: -; clone_size: -; v_call: TRBV2; cdr3_nt: TGTGCCAGCAGGGGGTCCCCAGGGGCCACCTTC; cdr3_aa: CASRGSPGATF
j_call: TRBJ2-3; cdr3_length: 14; d_call: -; clone_size: -; v_call: TRBV6-5; cdr3_nt: TGTGCCAGCAGTCTCGCGGGGTTCACAGATACGCAGTATTTT; cdr3_aa: CASSLAGFTDTQYF
j_call: TRBJ1-5; cdr3_length: 14; d_call: -; clone_size: -; v_call: TRBV5-1; cdr3_nt: TGCGCCAGCAGCTTGGCGGCAGGGGAACAGCCCCAGCATTTT; cdr3_aa: CASSLAAGEQPQHF
j_call: TRBJ2-1; cdr3_length: 15; d_call: -; clone_size: -; v_call: TRBV3-1/TRBV3-2; cdr3_nt: TGTGCCAGCAGCCAACTCGGGACTGGAGCTGAGGAGCAGTTCTTC; cdr3_aa: CASSQLGTGAEEQFF
j_call: TRBJ1-3; cdr3_length: 15; d_call: -; clone_size: -; v_call: TRBV9; cdr3_nt: TGTGCCAGCAGCGTAGGACTCGCCTCTGGAAACACCATATATTTT; cdr3_aa: CASSVGLASGNTIYF
j_call: TRBJ1-2; cdr3_length: 13; d_call: TRBD1; clone_size: -; v_call: TRBV30; cdr3_nt: TGTGCCTGGAGGGGGGACAGCTACTATGGCTACACCTTC; cdr3_aa: CAWRGDSYYGYTF
j_call: TRBJ2-1; cdr3_length: 15; d_call: -; clone_size: -; v_call: TRBV5-1; cdr3_nt: TGCGCCAGCAGCTTGACCGGGACTCCCTACAATGAGCAGTTCTTC; cdr3_aa: CASSLTGTPYNEQFF
j_call: TRBJ2-6; cdr3_length: 16; d_call: -; clone_size: -; v_call: TRBV11-2; cdr3_nt: TGTGCCAGCAGCTTGGGGCCGCCTTCTGGGGCCAACGTCCTGACTTTC; cdr3_aa: CASSLGPPSGANVLTF
j_call: TRBJ2-2; cdr3_length: 17; d_call: TRBD1; clone_size: -; v_call: TRBV10-2; cdr3_nt: TGCGCCAGTTCGACAGGGGAATTAGTTCGGAACACCGGGGAGCTGTTTTTT; cdr3_aa: CASSTGELVRNTGELFF
j_call: TRBJ2-1; cdr3_length: 16; d_call: TRBD2; clone_size: -; v_call: TRBV19; cdr3_nt: TGTGCCAGTAGTATATGGACTAGCGGGAGTTCCAATGAGCAGTTCTTC; cdr3_aa: CASSIWTSGSSNEQFF
j_call: TRBJ1-2; cdr3_length: 13; d_call: -; clone_size: -; v_call: TRBV7-9; cdr3_nt: TGTGCCAGCAGCCAACGAGAGGGCCGGAGCTACACCTTC; cdr3_aa: CASSQREGRSYTF
j_call: TRBJ2-2; cdr3_length: 13; d_call: -; clone_size: -; v_call: TRBV9; cdr3_nt: TGTGCCAGCAGCGTTAGCGGCACCGGGGAGCTGTTTTTT; cdr3_aa: CASSVSGTGELFF
j_call: TRBJ2-1; cdr3_length: 16; d_call: -; clone_size: -; v_call: TRBV19; cdr3_nt: TGTGCCAGTAGTATGTGGGACGGGGGATCCTACAATGAGCAGTTCTTC; cdr3_aa: CASSMWDGGSYNEQFF
j_call: TRBJ2-1; cdr3_length: 13; d_call: TRBD1; clone_size: -; v_call: TRBV6-5; cdr3_nt: TGTGCCAGCAGTCACGGGACAGGGTCCGATCAGTTCTTC; cdr3_aa: CASSHGTGSDQFF
j_call: TRBJ1-1; cdr3_length: 14; d_call: -; clone_size: few; v_call: TRBV5-1; cdr3_nt: TGCGCCAGCAGCTTGGCACACAAAAACACTGAAGCTTTCTTT; cdr3_aa: CASSLAHKNTEAFF
j_call: TRBJ1-5; cdr3_length: 13; d_call: TRBD1; clone_size: -; v_call: TRBV6-1; cdr3_nt: TGTGCCAGCAGTGACCTCGACAGGGTGGCCCAGCATTTT; cdr3_aa: CASSDLDRVAQHF
j_call: TRBJ1-1; cdr3_length: 15; d_call: TRBD1; clone_size: -; v_call: TRBV28; cdr3_nt: TGTGCCAGCAGTTTAGGCGCCCAGGGGGCGTCTGAAGCTTTCTTT; cdr3_aa: CASSLGAQGASEAFF
j_call: TRBJ1-1; cdr3_length: 15; d_call: -; clone_size: -; v_call: TRBV7-8; cdr3_nt: TGTGCCAGCAGCACCCGCACAGGGATTTCAACTGAAGCTTTCTTT; cdr3_aa: CASSTRTGISTEAFF